The rows below give T cell receptor beta chains drawn from one sample of a study of blood T cell repertoires in COVID-19. Assay: immunoSEQ multiplex PCR; the TCRdb copy retains only in-frame clones and omits some. The table shows fewer than 250,000 clones, with 87% occurring only once. Sequencing used PBMCs or T cells enriched from blood (not recorded which). The receptor source for this set is a man aged 25 to 40 who had recovered from COVID-19. CDR3s include the opening cysteine and the closing phenylalanine or tryptophan. The D gene is left open where the match is weak. The size field is filled for only some rows; it gives once, few, many or a size class.

D gene: TRBD1
J gene: TRBJ2-4
CDR3 length: 15
V gene: TRBV14
clone size: -
CDR3 protein: CASSYTTGSKNIQYF
CDR3 DNA: TGTGCCAGCAGCTATACGACAGGGAGCAAAAACATTCAGTACTTC

D gene: TRBD1
J gene: TRBJ1-2
CDR3 length: 15
V gene: TRBV4-3
clone size: -
CDR3 protein: CASSQITTGYGGYTF
CDR3 DNA: TGCGCCAGCAGCCAAATTACGACAGGGTATGGGGGCTACACCTTC

D gene: -
J gene: TRBJ2-2
CDR3 length: 16
V gene: TRBV4-2
clone size: -
CDR3 protein: CASSQRPGSNTGELFF
CDR3 DNA: TGTGCCAGCAGCCAACGTCCAGGGTCGAACACCGGGGAGCTGTTTTTT

D gene: -
J gene: TRBJ1-2
CDR3 length: 13
V gene: TRBV7-2
clone size: -
CDR3 protein: CASSLASGNGYTF
CDR3 DNA: TGTGCCAGCAGCTTAGCTTCAGGGAATGGCTACACCTTC

D gene: -
J gene: TRBJ2-6
CDR3 length: 17
V gene: TRBV30
clone size: -
CDR3 protein: CAWSGARGGAGANVLTF
CDR3 DNA: TGTGCCTGGAGTGGAGCGAGAGGGGGTGCTGGGGCCAACGTCCTGACTTTC

D gene: TRBD1
J gene: TRBJ1-2
CDR3 length: 16
V gene: TRBV19
clone size: -
CDR3 protein: CASSLRGQVVHYGYTF
CDR3 DNA: TGTGCCAGTAGTCTCCGAGGACAGGTGGTTCACTATGGCTACACCTTC

D gene: -
J gene: TRBJ2-7
CDR3 length: 15
V gene: TRBV7-9
clone size: -
CDR3 protein: CASSLDSVSSYEQYF
CDR3 DNA: TGTGCCAGCAGCCTCGACTCCGTAAGCTCCTACGAGCAGTACTTC

D gene: -
J gene: TRBJ1-4
CDR3 length: 16
V gene: TRBV4-1
clone size: once
CDR3 protein: CASSQGQTLYNEKLFF
CDR3 DNA: TGCGCCAGCAGCCAAGGACAGACTCTATATAATGAAAAACTGTTTTTT

D gene: TRBD1
J gene: TRBJ2-3
CDR3 length: 15
V gene: TRBV18
clone size: -
CDR3 protein: CASSRTGGISDTQYF
CDR3 DNA: TGTGCCAGCTCCAGGACAGGGGGAATTTCGGATACGCAGTATTTT

D gene: TRBD1
J gene: TRBJ1-5
CDR3 length: 18
V gene: TRBV27
clone size: -
CDR3 protein: CASSLKPPGQGGNQPQHF
CDR3 DNA: TGTGCCAGCAGTTTAAAACCCCCTGGACAGGGTGGGAATCAGCCCCAGCATTTT

D gene: -
J gene: TRBJ1-3
CDR3 length: 15
V gene: TRBV30
clone size: -
CDR3 protein: CAWSVGRVSGNTIYF
CDR3 DNA: TGTGCCTGGAGTGTTGGCAGGGTATCTGGAAACACCATATATTTT